The 11 T cell receptor beta chains given below trace back to one sample, sequenced in a study of cytomegalovirus exposure and HLA in healthy donors. The PCR employed 60 Vbeta primers together with 13 Jbeta primers. Sequencing was performed with immunoSEQ multiplex PCR; in TCRdb, only in-frame clones are kept and a portion is missing. The repertoire holds about 140,000 clones, with 80% as singletons. Sequenced input: PBMCs. The origin of the receptors is a man in his fifties in good health and CMV-seronegative.

This clone showed up just a few times. The chain has TRBV7-2 and TRBJ2-3, with D possibly being TRBD1 (6 bases). The CDR3 sequence is 17 residues long. V dropped 5 bases and J dropped 1 base, with 19 bases sitting between them. The germline gives CDR1 SGHTA, CDR2 FQGNSA. CDR3 protein: CASSVWTASGGTDTQYF. The CDR3 DNA reads as TGTGCCAGCAGCGTTTGGACAGCCTCAGGGGGCACAGATACGCAGTATTTT.

The chain combines TRBV27 with TRBJ2-5; TRBD2 might be the D (6 bases). Between the trimmed V and J ends, which lost 4 bases and 5 bases, there was a span of 17 bases. CDR1 MNHEY and CDR2 SMNVEV come from the germline V gene (reference sequence). The CDR3 extends over 15 amino acids. This CDR3 reads CASSSMAGGGETQYF. The CDR3 DNA is TGTGCCAGCAGTTCAATGGCAGGTGGAGGGGAGACCCAGTACTTC.

The count of this clone is one. This chain links TRBV7-8 with TRBJ1-6, with 7 nucleotides matching TRBD1. The CDR3 is made up of 15 amino acids. After removal of 5 bases from V and 8 bases from J, the junction contained 9 bases not matched to a gene. Germline CDR1 is SGHVS and CDR2 is FQNEAQ. CDR3 nucleotides: TGTGCCAGCAGCCCCCCCGGGACAGACCATTCACCCCTCCACTTT. Its translation: CASSPPGTDHSPLHF.

The chain uses TRBV7-9 and TRBJ2-5, with no clear D. Germline V gene lookup returns CDR1 SEHNR and CDR2 FQNEAQ (reference sequence). This CDR3 contains 15 residues. V was pared by 3 bases and J by 2 bases, with 13 bases between. Written as DNA, the CDR3 is TGTGCCAGCAGCTTGGGCAGTCCCATGCAAGAGACCCAGTACTTC. It encodes CASSLGSPMQETQYF.

The rearrangement uses TRBV5-1 and TRBJ2-7; maybe TRBD1 (6 bases). The CDR3 is 15 residues long. Germline lookup yields CDR1 SGHRS and CDR2 YFSETQ. V dropped 4 bases and J dropped 3 bases, with 17 bases sitting between them. CDR3 nucleotide sequence: TGCGCCAGCAGCGCCCCGGACAGTAACATCTACGAGCAGTACTTC. It translates to CASSAPDSNIYEQYF.

The CDR3 loop is CASSPLLAGGDTQYF. In nucleotides, the CDR3 is TGTGCCAGCAGCCCCCTTCTAGCGGGGGGCGATACGCAGTATTTT. The chain joins TRBV11-3 to TRBJ2-3, with TRBD2 matching 11 bases. Germline trimming cut 5 bases from V and 6 bases from J; bases unmatched to any gene: 7. The CDR3 length is 15 residues. Germline CDR1 and CDR2: SGHNT and YENEEA.

The gene calls are TRBV7-2 and TRBJ2-3; TRBD1 might be the D (6 bases). This CDR3 contains 13 residues. The germline V gene has CDR1 SGHTA and CDR2 FQGNSA. V was cut by 3 bases and J by 6 bases, with 10 bases left in between. CDR3 amino acids: CASSFQGTDTQYF. The CDR3 bases are TGTGCCAGCAGCTTTCAGGGGACGGATACGCAGTATTTT.

This clone was recorded a few times. The chain uses TRBV7-2 and TRBJ2-1, with TRBD1 as a possible D gene (5 bases). This CDR3 has 13 residues. V lost 5 bases to trimming and J lost 7 bases, with 12 bases between them. Germline V lookup: CDR1 SGHTA, CDR2 FQGNSA. CDR3 bases: TGTGCCAGCAGCATAAATGGGGCTAATGAGCAGTTCTTC. Protein: CASSINGANEQFF.

V usage is TRBV6-5 and J usage is TRBJ2-7; 9 bases fit TRBD2. V trimming: 5 bases; J trimming: 4 bases; junction bases outside the gene matches: 9. Germline CDR1 reads MNHEY; CDR2 reads SVGAGI. The CDR3 is 15 amino acids. CDR3 in amino acids: CASSRTGTSMYEQYF. The CDR3 DNA reads as TGTGCCAGCAGTCGGACCGGGACTAGCATGTACGAGCAGTACTTC.

The CDR3 DNA is TGTGCCAGCAGTGAACAGGTTGGGAACACTGAAGCTTTCTTT. This codes for CASSEQVGNTEAFF. The chain employs TRBV2 and TRBJ1-1; D gene uncertain. From germline, CDR1 is SNHLY and CDR2 FYNNEI. The CDR3 loop spans 14 amino acids. Trimming stripped 2 bases from V and 1 base from J, with 8 bases between. Complete variable domain (other parts from reference TRBV2 and TRBJ1-1): EPEVTQTPSHQVTQMGQEVILRCVPISNHLYFYWYRQILGQKVEFLVSFYNNEISEKSEIFDDQFSVERPDGSNFTLKIRSTKLEDSAMYFCASSEQVGNTEAFFGQGTRLTVV.

CDR3 region: CASSPDAGAKGTEAFF. CDR3 DNA: TGTGCCAGCAGCCCGGATGCAGGGGCTAAGGGCACTGAAGCTTTCTTT. V and J are TRBV5-4 and TRBJ1-1, with a weak D call TRBD1 (6 bases). V was shortened by 4 bases and J by 4 bases, with 20 bases between the two germline ends. The germline CDR1 and CDR2 sequences are SGHNT and YYREEE (reference sequence). The length of the CDR3 is 16 residues. The full variable domain, rest sourced from reference TRBV5-4 and TRBJ1-1, is ETGVTQSPTHLIKTRGQQVTLRCSSQSGHNTVSWYQQALGQGPQFIFQYYREEENGRGNFPPRFSGLQFPNYSSELNVNALELDDSALYLCASSPDAGAKGTEAFFGQGTRLTVV.